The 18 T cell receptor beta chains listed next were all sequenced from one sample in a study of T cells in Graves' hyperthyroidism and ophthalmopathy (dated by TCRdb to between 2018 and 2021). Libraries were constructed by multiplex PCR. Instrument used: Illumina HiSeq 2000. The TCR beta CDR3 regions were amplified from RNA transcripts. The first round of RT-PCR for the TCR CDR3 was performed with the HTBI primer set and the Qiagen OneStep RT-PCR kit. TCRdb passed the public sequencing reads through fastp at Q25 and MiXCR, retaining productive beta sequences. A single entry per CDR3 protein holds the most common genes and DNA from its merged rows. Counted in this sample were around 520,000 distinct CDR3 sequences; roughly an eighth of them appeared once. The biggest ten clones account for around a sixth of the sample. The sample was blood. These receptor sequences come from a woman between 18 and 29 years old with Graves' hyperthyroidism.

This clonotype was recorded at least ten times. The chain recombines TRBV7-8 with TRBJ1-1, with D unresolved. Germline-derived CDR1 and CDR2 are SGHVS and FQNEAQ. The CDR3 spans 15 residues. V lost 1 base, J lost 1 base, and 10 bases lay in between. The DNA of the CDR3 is TGTGCCAGCAGCTTAGAGGCACGGGGGAACACTGAAGCTTTCTTT. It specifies CASSLEARGNTEAFF.

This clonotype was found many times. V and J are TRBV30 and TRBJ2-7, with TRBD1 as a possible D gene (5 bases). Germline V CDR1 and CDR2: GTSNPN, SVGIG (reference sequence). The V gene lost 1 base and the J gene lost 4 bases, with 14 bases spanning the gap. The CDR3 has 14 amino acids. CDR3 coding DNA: TGTGCCTGGAGTGCAGGGTACGGGCAGTACGAGCAGTACGTC. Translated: CAWSAGYGQYEQYV.

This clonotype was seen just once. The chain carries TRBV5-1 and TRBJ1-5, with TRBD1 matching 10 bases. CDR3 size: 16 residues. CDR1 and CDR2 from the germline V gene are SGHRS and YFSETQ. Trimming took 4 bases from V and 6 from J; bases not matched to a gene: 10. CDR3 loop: CASSLRPGQGTQPQHF. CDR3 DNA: TGCGCCAGCAGCCTCCGGCCGGGACAGGGGACTCAGCCCCAGCATTTT.

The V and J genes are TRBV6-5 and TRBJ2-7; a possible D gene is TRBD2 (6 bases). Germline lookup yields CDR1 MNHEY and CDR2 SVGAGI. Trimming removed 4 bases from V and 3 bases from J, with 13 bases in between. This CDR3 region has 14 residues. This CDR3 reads CASSSSETSYEQYV. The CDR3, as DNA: TGTGCCAGCAGTTCCTCCGAGACTAGCTACGAGCAGTACGTC.

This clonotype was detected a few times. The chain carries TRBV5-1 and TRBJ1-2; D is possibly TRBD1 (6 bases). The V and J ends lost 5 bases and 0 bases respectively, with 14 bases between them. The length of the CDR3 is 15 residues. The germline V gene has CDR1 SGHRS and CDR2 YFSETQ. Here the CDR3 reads CASRFGQLANYGYTF. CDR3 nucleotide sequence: TGCGCCAGCAGATTCGGACAGTTAGCTAACTATGGCTACACCTTC.

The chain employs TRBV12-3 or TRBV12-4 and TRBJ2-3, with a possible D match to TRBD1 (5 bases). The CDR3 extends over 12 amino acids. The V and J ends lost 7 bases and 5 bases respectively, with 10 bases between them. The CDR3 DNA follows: TGTGCCAGCACAGGGCCCTTAGATACGCAGTATTTT. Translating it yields CASTGPLDTQYF.

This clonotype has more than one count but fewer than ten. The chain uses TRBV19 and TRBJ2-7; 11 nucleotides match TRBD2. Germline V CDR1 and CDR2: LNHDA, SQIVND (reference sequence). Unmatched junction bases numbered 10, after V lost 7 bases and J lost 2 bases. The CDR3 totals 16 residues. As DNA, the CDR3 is TGTGCCAGTATGGGGACTAGCGGTTCAGGGGCCTACGAGCAGTACTTC. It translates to CASMGTSGSGAYEQYF. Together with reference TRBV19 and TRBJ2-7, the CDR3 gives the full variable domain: DGGITQSPKYLFRKEGQNVTLSCEQNLNHDAMYWYRQDPGQGLRLIYYSQIVNDFQKGDIAEGYSVSREKKESFPLTVTSAQKNPTAFYLCASMGTSGSGAYEQYFGPGTRLTVT.

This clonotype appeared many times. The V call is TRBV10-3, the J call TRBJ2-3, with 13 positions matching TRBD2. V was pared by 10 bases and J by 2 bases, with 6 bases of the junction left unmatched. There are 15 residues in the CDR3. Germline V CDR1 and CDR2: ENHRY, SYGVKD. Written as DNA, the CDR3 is TGTGCCACCGAGGGGACTAGCGGGACCACAGATACGCAGTATTTT. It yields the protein CATEGTSGTTDTQYF.

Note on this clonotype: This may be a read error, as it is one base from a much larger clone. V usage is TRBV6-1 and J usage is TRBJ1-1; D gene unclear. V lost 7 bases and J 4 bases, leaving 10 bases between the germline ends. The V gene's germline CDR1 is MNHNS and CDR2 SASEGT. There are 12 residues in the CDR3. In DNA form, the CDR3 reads TGTGCCAGCAACAAAAGGATCACTGAAGCTTTCTTT. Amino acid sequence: CASNKRITEAFF.

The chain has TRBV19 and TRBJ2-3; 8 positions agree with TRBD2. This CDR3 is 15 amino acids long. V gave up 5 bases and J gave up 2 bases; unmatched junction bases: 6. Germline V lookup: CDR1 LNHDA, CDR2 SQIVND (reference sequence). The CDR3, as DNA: TGTGCCAGTAGTTACGCAGCGGGAGCCACAGATACGCAGTATTTT. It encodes CASSYAAGATDTQYF.

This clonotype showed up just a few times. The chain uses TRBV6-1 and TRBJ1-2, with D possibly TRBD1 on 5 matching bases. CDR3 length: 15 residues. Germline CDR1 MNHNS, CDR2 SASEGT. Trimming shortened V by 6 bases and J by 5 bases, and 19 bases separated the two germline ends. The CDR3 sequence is CASSNPIGQDYGYTF. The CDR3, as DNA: TGTGCCAGCAGCAACCCTATTGGACAAGATTATGGCTACACCTTC.

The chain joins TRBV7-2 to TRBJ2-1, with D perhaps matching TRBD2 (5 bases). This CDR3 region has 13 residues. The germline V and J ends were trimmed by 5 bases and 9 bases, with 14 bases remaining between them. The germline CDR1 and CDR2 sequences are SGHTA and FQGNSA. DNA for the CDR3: TGTGCCAGCAGCACGGGGAGCCTGCCTGAGCAGTTCTTC. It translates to CASSTGSLPEQFF.

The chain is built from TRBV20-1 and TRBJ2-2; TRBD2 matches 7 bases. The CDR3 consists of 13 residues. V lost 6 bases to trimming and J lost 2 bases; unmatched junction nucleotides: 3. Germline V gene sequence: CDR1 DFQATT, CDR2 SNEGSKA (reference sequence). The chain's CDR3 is CSAWDYNTGELFF. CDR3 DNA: TGCAGTGCGTGGGACTACAACACCGGGGAGCTGTTTTTT.

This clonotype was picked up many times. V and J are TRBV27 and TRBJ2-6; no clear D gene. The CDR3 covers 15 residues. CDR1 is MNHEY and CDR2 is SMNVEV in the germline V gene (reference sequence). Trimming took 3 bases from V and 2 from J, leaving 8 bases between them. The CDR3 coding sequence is TGTGCCAGCAGTTTTAACGGTGCTGGGGCCAACGTCCTGACTTTC. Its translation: CASSFNGAGANVLTF.

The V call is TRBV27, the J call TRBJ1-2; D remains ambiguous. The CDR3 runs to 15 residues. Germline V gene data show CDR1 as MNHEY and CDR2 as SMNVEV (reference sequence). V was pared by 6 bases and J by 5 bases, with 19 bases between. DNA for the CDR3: TGTGCCAGCAGCCCCATAAATTGGGGTTCGTATGGCTACACCTTC. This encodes CASSPINWGSYGYTF.

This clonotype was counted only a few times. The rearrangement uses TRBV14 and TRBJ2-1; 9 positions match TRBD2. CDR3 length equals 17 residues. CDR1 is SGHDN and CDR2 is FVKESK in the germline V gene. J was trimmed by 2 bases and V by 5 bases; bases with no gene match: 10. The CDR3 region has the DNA TGTGCCAGCAGCTTGCCAGCCCGGACTAGCGCCTACAATGAGCAGTTCTTC. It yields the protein CASSLPARTSAYNEQFF. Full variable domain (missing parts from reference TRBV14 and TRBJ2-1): EAGVTQFPSHSVIEKGQTVTLRCDPISGHDNLYWYRRVMGKEIKFLLHFVKESKQDESGMPNNRFLAERTGGTYSTLKVQPAELEDSGVYFCASSLPARTSAYNEQFFGPGTRLTVL.

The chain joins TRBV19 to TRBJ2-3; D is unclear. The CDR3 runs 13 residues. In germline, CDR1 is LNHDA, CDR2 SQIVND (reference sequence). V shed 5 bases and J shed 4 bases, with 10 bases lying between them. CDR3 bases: TGTGCCAGTAGTGCACGTTCCGCAGATACGCAGTATTTT. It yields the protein CASSARSADTQYF.

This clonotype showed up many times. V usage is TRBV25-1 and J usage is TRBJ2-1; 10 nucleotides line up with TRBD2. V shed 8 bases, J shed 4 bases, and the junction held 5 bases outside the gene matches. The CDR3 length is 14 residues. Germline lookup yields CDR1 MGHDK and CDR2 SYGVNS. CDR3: CASAPSGRYNEQFF. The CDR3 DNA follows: TGTGCCAGCGCACCTAGCGGGAGATACAATGAGCAGTTCTTC.